This TCR beta chain was captured by sequencing in a study of naive and memory T cell subsets. Study-level findings and limits: Especially in CD8 cells, naive repertoires contained a few larger clonotypes, possibly CD45RA-re-expressing memory cells.

In the case of this clonotype: Antigen specificity is unknown.

Both TRBC1 and TRBC2 were covered by a beta constant-region primer of two equimolar oligonucleotides. Four rounds of PCR amplified the ligated cDNA using nested alpha and beta constant-region primers plus SP2. Via MiXCR, TCRdb re-called the UMI-ligation and nested PCR reads, giving one row per CDR3 protein. The sample has under 150,000 distinct CDR3 sequences; about 20% are singletons. The sample comprised naive CD8+ T cells from blood. The receptor was isolated from a human donor in good health.

The chain's CDR3 is CASSSPDTRSYNEQFF. CDR3 bases: TGTGCCAGCAGCTCCCCGGACACTCGCTCCTACAATGAGCAGTTCTTC. This chain connects TRBV7-9 to TRBJ2-1, with D perhaps TRBD1 (5 bases). Germline V gene sequence: CDR1 SEHNR, CDR2 FQNEAQ (reference sequence). Trimming shortened V by 4 bases and J by 0 bases, and 13 bases separated the two germline ends. This CDR3 contains 16 residues.